This T cell receptor (beta chain) is from a study of cytomegalovirus exposure and HLA in healthy donors. Looking at the study overall: A later analysis reported the 90 to 150 validation repertoires used the same platform as the 550 to 700 first-cohort repertoires.

On this clone itself: Antigen unknown.

Produced via immunoSEQ multiplex PCR; TCRdb's table is partial and in-frame only. The sample has under 65,000 clones, approximately 89% seen once. Study outcomes and limitations: In vitro, three CMV-associated chains proved specific for CMV antigens. It was reportedly the case that the classifier diagnosed cytomegalovirus status with high specificity and sensitivity.

The sequencing input was PBMCs. The source is a woman in her late teens or twenties in good health and CMV-seropositive.

The CDR3, as DNA: TGCAGCGTCAGACAGGGTCCCGGCAATCAGCCCCAGCATTTT. Protein product: CSVRQGPGNQPQHF. The rearrangement links TRBV29-1 to TRBJ1-5, with 7 bases lining up with TRBD1. The germline CDR1 and CDR2 sequences are SQVTM and ANQGSEA. The CDR3 contains 14 residues. V lost 6 bases to trimming and J lost 2 bases; unmatched junction nucleotides: 7. The complete variable domain, with remaining parts taken from reference TRBV29-1 and TRBJ1-5, reads SAVISQKPSRDICQRGTSLTIQCQVDSQVTMMFWYRQQPGQSLTLIATANQGSEATYESGFVIDKFPISRPNLTFSTLTVSNMSPEDSSIYLCSVRQGPGNQPQHFGDGTRLSIL.